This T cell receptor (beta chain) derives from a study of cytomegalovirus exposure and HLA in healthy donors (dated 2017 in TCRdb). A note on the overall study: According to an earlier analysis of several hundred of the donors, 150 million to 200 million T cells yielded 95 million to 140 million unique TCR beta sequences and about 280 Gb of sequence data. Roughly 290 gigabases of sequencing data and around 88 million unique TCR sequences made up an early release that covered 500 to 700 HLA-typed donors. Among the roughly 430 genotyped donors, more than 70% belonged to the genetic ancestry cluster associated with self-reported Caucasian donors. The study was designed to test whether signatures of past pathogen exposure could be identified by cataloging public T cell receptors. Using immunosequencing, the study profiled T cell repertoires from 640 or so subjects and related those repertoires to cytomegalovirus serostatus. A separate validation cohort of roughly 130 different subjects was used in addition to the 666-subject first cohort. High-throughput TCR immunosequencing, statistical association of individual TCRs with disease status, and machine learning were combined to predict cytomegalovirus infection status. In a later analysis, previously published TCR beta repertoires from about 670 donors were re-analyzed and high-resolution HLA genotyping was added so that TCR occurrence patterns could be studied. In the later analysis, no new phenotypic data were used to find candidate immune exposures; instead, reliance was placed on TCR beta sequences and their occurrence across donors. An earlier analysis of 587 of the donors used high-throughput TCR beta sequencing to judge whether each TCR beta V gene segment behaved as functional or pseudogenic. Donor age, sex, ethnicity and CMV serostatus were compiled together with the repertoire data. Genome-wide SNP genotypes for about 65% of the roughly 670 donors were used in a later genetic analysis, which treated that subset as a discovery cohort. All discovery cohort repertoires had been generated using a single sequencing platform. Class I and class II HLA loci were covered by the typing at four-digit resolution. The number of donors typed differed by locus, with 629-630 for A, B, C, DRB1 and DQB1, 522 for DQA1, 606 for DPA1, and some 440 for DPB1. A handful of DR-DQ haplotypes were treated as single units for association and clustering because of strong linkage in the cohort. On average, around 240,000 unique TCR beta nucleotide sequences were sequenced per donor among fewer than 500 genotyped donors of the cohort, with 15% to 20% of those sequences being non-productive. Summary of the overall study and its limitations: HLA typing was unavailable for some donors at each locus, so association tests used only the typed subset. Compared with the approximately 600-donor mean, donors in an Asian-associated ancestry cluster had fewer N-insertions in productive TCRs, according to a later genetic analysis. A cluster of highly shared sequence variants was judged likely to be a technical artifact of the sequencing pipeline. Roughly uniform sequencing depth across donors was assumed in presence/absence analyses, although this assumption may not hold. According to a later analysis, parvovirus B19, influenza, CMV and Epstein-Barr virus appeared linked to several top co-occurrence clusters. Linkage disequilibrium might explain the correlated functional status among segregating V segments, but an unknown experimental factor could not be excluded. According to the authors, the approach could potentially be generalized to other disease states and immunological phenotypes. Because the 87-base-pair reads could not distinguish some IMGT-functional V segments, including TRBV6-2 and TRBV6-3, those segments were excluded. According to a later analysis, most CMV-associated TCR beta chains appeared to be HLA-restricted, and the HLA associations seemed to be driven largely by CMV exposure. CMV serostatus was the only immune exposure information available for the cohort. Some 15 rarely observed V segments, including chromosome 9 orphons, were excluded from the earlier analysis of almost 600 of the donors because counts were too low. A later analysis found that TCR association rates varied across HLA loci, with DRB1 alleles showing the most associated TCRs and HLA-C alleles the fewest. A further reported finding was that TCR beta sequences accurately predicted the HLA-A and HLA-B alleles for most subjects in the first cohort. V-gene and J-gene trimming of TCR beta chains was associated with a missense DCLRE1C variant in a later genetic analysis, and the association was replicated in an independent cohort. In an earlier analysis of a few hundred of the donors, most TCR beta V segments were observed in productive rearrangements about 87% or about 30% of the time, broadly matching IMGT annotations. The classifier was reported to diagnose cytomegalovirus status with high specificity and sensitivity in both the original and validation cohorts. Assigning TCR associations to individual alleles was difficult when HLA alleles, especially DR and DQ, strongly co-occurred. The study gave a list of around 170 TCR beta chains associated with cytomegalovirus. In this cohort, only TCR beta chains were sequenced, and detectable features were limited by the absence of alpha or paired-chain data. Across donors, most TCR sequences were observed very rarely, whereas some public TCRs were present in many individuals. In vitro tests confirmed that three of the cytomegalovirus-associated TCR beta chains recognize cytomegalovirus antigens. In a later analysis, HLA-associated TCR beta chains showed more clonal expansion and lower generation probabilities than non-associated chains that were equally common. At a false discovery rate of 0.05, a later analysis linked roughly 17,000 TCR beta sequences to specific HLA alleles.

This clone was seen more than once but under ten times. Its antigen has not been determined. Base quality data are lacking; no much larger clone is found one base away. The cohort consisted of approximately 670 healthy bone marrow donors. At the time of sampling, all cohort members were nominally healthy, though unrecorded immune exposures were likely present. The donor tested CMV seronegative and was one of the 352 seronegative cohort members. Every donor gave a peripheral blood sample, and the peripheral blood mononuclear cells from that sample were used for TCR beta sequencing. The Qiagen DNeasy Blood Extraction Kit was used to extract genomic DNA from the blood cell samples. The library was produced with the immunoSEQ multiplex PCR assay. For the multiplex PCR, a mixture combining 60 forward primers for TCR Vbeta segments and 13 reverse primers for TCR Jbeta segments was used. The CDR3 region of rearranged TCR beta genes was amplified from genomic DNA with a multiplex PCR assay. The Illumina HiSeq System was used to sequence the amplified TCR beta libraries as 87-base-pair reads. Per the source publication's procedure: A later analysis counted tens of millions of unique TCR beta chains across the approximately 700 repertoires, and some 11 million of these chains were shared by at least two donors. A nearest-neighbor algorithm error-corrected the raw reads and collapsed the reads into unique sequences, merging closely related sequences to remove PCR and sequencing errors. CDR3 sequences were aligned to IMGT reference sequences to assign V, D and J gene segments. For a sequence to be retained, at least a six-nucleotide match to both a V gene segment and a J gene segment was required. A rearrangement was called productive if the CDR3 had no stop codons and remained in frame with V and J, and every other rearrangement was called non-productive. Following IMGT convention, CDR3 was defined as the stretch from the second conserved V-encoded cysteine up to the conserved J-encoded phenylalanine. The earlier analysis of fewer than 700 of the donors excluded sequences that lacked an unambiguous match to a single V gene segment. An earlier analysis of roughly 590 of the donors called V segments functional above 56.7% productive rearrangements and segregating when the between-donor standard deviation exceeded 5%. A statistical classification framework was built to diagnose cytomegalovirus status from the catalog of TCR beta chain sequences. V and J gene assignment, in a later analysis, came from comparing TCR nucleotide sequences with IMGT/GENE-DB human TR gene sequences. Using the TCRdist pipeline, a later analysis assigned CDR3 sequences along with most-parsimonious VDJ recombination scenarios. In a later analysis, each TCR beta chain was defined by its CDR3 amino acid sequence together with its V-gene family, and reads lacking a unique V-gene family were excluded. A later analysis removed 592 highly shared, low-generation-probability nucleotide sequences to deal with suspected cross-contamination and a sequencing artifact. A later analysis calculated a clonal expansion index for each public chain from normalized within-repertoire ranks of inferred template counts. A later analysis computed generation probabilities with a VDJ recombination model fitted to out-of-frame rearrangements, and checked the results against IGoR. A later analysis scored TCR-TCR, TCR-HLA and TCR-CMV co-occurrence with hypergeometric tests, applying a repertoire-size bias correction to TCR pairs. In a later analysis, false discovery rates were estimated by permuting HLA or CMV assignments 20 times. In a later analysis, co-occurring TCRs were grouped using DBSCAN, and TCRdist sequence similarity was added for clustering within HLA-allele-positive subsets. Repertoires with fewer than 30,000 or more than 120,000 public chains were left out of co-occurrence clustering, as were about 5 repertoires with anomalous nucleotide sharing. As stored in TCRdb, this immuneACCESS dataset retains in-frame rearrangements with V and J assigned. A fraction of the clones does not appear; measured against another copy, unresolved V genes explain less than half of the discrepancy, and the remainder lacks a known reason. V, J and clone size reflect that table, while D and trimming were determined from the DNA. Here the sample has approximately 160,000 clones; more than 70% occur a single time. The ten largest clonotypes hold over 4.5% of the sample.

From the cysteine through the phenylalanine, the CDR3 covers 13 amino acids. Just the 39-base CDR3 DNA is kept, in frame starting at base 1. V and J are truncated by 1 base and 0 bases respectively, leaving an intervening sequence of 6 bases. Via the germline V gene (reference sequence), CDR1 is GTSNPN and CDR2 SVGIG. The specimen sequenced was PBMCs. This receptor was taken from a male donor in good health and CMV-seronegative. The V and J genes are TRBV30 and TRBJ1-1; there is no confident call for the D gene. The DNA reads TGTGCCTGGAGTGGTAGCATGAACACTGAAGCTTTCTTT. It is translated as CAWSGSMNTEAFF.